Each of the 11 T cell receptor beta chains below was sequenced from the same sample in a study of regulatory T cells in long-lasting Graves disease. The TCR beta library used iRepertoire HTBI primers with Arm-PCR amplification of CDR3. TCRdb redid the calling of the multiplex PCR reads with MiXCR, one entry per CDR3 protein. The repertoire includes approximately 440,000 distinct CDR3 sequences, roughly a quarter of them detected once, and about a quarter sits in the top ten. Time point in this sample: persistent/refractory GD, antithyroid drugs over 5 years with positive TRAb. TCR sequences were obtained from RNA taken from PBMCs. This specimen was peripheral blood mononuclear cells (PBMCs), taken when the disease was refractory, from a patient treated with antithyroid drugs. The receptor source for this set is a female donor with Graves disease.

This clonotype has a count of ten or more. The V call is TRBV7-2, the J call TRBJ2-7; TRBD2 matches 16 bases. The CDR3 contains 18 residues. J lost 0 bases, V lost 2 bases, and 4 bases had no gene match. Looked up from germline, CDR1 is SGHTA and CDR2 is FQGNSA. CDR3 sequence (DNA): TGTGCCAGCAGCTTATGGGGACTAGCGGGAGGGGGCTCCTACGAGCAGTACTTC. Its protein is CASSLWGLAGGGSYEQYF. Variable domain in full (rest from reference TRBV7-2 and TRBJ2-7): GAGVSQSPSNKVTEKGKDVELRCDPISGHTALYWYRQSLGQGLEFLIYFQGNSAPDKSGLPSDRFSAERTGGSVSTLTIQRTQQEDSAVYLCASSLWGLAGGGSYEQYFGPGTRLTVT.

This clonotype was counted a few times. This chain connects TRBV18 to TRBJ2-7; TRBD1 is a possible D gene (7 bases). CDR1 is KGHSH and CDR2 is LQKENI in the germline V gene. V dropped 1 base and J dropped 5 bases, with 21 bases sitting between them. The CDR3 runs to 17 residues. The CDR3 DNA sequence: TGTGCCAGCTCACCACTGCCAGGGGGGTCTTCGGTCGACGAGCAGTACTTC. Residues: CASSPLPGGSSVDEQYF.

The V gene is TRBV19, the J gene TRBJ2-1, with D possibly TRBD2 on 6 matching bases. Trimming took off 3 bases at V and 9 bases at J, with 15 bases between the two ends. In germline, CDR1 is LNHDA, CDR2 SQIVND (reference sequence). The CDR3 has 14 amino acids. CDR3 sequence reads: CASSMGGVVGEQFF. DNA of the CDR3: TGTGCCAGTAGTATGGGGGGAGTAGTGGGTGAGCAGTTCTTC. The variable domain in full, completed from reference TRBV19 and TRBJ2-1, reads DGGITQSPKYLFRKEGQNVTLSCEQNLNHDAMYWYRQDPGQGLRLIYYSQIVNDFQKGDIAEGYSVSREKKESFPLTVTSAQKNPTAFYLCASSMGGVVGEQFFGPGTRLTVL.

This clonotype was recorded a few times. The chain employs TRBV11-1 and TRBJ1-3; no reliable D call. The CDR3 runs to 20 residues. The ends were cut back, 5 bases at V and 0 bases at J, with 26 bases in the middle. From germline, CDR1 is SGHAT and CDR2 FQDESV (reference sequence). This CDR3 reads CASSADARLGKANSGNTIYF. The DNA of the CDR3 is TGTGCCAGCAGCGCCGACGCTCGACTTGGGAAGGCGAACTCTGGAAACACCATATATTTT.

The rearrangement joins TRBV9 to TRBJ2-2; D possibly matches TRBD1 or TRBD2 (6 bases each). CDR1 and CDR2 from the germline V gene are SGDLS and YYNGEE. CDR3 length equals 15 residues. V lost 4 bases and J lost 7, with 17 bases in between. CDR3 sequence: CASSIEAGTLGELFF. The CDR3 DNA reads as TGTGCCAGCAGCATTGAGGCGGGGACACTCGGGGAGCTGTTTTTT.

This sequence joins TRBV19 and TRBJ2-6, with 8 nucleotides matching TRBD1. CDR3 length: 18 residues. After removal of 6 bases from V and 3 bases from J, the junction contained 13 bases not matched to a gene. Germline CDR1 is LNHDA and CDR2 is SQIVND (reference sequence). This CDR3 is CASRKRTGNLGGANVLTF. CDR3 in DNA: TGTGCCAGTAGGAAAAGGACAGGGAATTTAGGTGGGGCCAACGTCCTGACTTTC.

In this sample, this clonotype turned up a few times. The chain is built from TRBV28 and TRBJ2-3; 8 bases agree with TRBD2. The germline V gene has CDR1 MDHEN and CDR2 SYDVKM. The CDR3 contains 15 residues. Unmatched junction bases numbered 8, after V lost 7 bases and J lost 2 bases. The CDR3 nucleotides are TGTGCCAGCAACCCAAGACTAGCGATCACAGATACGCAGTATTTT. Its protein product is CASNPRLAITDTQYF.

This clonotype showed up just a few times. This chain uses TRBV15 with TRBJ2-7; D is unclear. V dropped 4 bases and J dropped 2 bases, with 12 bases sitting between them. CDR3 size: 14 residues. Germline CDR1 is LNHNV and CDR2 is YYDKDF (reference sequence). As DNA, the CDR3 is TGTGCCACCAGCACCAGACTGGGAACCTACGAGCAGTACTTC. Translated, it gives CATSTRLGTYEQYF. Together with reference TRBV15 and TRBJ2-7, the CDR3 gives the full variable domain: DAMVIQNPRYQVTQFGKPVTLSCSQTLNHNVMYWYQQKSSQAPKLLFHYYDKDFNNEADTPDNFQSRRPNTSFCFLDIRSPGLGDTAMYLCATSTRLGTYEQYFGPGTRLTVT.

V and J are TRBV6-1 and TRBJ1-1; no reliable D call. Trimming cost V 7 bases and J 4 bases, with 10 bases left between them. Germline V gene sequence: CDR1 MNHNS, CDR2 SASEGT. The CDR3 runs to 12 residues. The CDR3 here is CASKNPGTEAFF. The CDR3 DNA sequence: TGTGCCAGCAAAAATCCGGGCACTGAAGCTTTCTTT.

The chain uses TRBV7-3 and TRBJ2-2; 7 bases match TRBD2. Germline V gene data show CDR1 as SGHTA and CDR2 as FQGTGA. V trimming: 4 bases; J trimming: 2 bases; junction bases outside the gene matches: 7. This CDR3 is 16 amino acids long. The CDR3 region is CASSSQAGPNTGELFF. DNA for the CDR3: TGTGCCAGCAGCTCACAAGCGGGACCAAACACCGGGGAGCTGTTTTTT.

In DNA, the CDR3 is TGCAGCCCAGACAGGGGAACCGGGGAGCTGTTTTTT. Protein: CSPDRGTGELFF. This chain connects TRBV29-1 to TRBJ2-2; 8 bases align to TRBD1. Germline V gene lookup returns CDR1 SQVTM and CDR2 ANQGSEA. The CDR3 covers 12 residues. V was pared by 8 bases and J by 5 bases, with 4 bases of the junction left unmatched.